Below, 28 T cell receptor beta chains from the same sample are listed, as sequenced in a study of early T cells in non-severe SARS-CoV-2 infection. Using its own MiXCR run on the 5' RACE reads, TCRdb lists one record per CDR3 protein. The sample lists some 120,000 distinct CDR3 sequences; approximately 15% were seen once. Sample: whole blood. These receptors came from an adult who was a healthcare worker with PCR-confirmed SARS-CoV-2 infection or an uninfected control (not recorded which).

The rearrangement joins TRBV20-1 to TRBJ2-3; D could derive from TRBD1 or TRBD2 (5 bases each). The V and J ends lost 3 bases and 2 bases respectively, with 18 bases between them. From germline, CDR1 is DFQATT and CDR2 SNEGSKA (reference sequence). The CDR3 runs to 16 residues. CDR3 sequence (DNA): TGCAGTGCTAGGAGGGTGGGGCAGAAATTCACAGATACGCAGTATTTT. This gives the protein CSARRVGQKFTDTQYF.

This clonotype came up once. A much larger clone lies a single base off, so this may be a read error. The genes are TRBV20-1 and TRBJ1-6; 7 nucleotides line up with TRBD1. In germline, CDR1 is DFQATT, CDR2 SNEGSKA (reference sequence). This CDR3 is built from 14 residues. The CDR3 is CRARDPQGDSPLHF. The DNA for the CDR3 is TGCAGAGCTAGAGATCCCCAGGGGGATTCACCCCTCCACTTT.

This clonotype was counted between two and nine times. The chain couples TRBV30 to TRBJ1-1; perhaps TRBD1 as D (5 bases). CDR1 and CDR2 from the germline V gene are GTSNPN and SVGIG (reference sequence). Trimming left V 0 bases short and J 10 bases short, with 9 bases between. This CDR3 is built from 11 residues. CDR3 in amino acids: CAWSVGGGAFF. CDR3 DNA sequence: TGTGCCTGGAGTGTCGGGGGGGGAGCTTTCTTT.

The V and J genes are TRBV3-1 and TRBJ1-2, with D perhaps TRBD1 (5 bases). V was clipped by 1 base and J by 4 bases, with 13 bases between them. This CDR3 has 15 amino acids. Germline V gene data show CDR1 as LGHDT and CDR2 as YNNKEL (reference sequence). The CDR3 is CASSQVILGGYGYTF. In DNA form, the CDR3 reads TGTGCCAGCAGCCAAGTGATACTTGGGGGCTATGGCTACACCTTC.

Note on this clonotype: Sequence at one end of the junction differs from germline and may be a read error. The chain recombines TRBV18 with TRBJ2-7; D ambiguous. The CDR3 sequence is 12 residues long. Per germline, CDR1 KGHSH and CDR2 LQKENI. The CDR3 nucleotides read TGTGCCAGCTCACCGACCACCTACGGGCAGTACTTC. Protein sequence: CASSPTTYGQYF.

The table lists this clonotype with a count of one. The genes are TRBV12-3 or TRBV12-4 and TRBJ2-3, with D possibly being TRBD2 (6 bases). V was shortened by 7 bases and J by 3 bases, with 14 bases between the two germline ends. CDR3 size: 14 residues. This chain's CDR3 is CASILGAGTDTQYF. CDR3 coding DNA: TGTGCCAGCATACTAGGGGCGGGGACAGATACGCAGTATTTT.

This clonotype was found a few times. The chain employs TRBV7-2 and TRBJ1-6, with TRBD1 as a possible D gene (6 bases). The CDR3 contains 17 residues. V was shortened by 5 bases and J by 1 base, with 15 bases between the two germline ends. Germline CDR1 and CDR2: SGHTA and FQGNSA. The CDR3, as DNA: TGTGCCAGCAGCCCAGGAACCAGGGGATCCTATAATTCACCCCTCCACTTT. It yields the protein CASSPGTRGSYNSPLHF.

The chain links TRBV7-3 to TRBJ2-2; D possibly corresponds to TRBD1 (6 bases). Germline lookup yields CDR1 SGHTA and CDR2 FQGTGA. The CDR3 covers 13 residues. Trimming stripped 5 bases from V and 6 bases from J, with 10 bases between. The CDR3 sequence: CASSASGAGELFF. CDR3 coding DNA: TGTGCCAGCAGCGCCTCAGGGGCCGGGGAGCTGTTTTTT. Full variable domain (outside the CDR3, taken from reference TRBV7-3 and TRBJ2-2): GAGVSQTPSNKVTEKGKYVELRCDPISGHTALYWYRQSLGQGPEFLIYFQGTGAADDSGLPNDRFFAVRPEGSVSTLKIQRTERGDSAVYLCASSASGAGELFFGEGSRLTVL.

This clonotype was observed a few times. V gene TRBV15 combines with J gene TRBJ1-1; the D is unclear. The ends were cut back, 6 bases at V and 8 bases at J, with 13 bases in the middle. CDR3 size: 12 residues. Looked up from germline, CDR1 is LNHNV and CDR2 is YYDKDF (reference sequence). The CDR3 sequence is CATRIGNGEAFF. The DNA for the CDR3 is TGTGCCACCAGAATAGGTAATGGAGAAGCTTTCTTT.

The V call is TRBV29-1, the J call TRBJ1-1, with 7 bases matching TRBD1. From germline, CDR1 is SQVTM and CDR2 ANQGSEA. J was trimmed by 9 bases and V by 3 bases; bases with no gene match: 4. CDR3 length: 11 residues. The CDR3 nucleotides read TGCAGCGTTGATAAGACAGGGAAAGCTTTCTTT. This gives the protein CSVDKTGKAFF.

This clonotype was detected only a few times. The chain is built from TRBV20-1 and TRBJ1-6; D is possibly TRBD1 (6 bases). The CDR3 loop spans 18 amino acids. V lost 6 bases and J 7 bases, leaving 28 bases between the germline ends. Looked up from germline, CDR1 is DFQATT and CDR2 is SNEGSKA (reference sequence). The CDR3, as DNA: TGCAGTGCCCGCCGACAGGTTGGGGGAACAGCAAAGAATTCACCCCTCCACTTT. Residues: CSARRQVGGTAKNSPLHF.

CDR3 bases: TGCGCCAGCAGCCAAGTTTCCGGGACAGGGTTTTACGAGCAGTACTTC. Amino acid sequence: CASSQVSGTGFYEQYF. The gene calls are TRBV4-1 and TRBJ2-7; 9 nucleotides agree with TRBD1. The J segment lost 4 bases and the V segment lost 1 base, leaving 8 bases of the junction unmatched. Germline CDR1 and CDR2: MGHRA and YSYEKL. There are 16 residues in the CDR3.

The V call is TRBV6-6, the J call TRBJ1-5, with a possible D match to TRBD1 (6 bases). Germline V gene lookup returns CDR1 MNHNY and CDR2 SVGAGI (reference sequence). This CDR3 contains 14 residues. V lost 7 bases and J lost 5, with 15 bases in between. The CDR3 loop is CASTAGGGYQPQHF. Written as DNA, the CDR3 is TGTGCCAGCACCGCCGGGGGCGGATATCAGCCCCAGCATTTT.

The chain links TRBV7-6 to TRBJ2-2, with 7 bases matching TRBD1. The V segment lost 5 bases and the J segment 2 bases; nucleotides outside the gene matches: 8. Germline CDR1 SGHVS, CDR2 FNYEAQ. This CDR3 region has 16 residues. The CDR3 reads CASSHPYRGNTGELFF. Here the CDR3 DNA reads TGTGCCAGCAGCCATCCCTACAGGGGAAACACCGGGGAGCTGTTTTTT.

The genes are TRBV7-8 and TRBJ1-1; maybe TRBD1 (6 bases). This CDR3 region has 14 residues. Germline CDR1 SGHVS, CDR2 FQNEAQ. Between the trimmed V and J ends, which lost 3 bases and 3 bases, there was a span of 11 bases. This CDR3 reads CASSLGRGYTEAFF. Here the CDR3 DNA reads TGTGCCAGCAGCTTGGGCAGGGGATACACTGAAGCTTTCTTT.

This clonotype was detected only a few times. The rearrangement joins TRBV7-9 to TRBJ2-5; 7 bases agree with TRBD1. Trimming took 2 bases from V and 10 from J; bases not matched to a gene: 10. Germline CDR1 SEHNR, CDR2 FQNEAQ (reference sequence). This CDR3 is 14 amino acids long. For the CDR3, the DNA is TGTGCCAGCAGCTTATCCGGACAGGCAGGGGACCAGTACTTC. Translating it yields CASSLSGQAGDQYF.

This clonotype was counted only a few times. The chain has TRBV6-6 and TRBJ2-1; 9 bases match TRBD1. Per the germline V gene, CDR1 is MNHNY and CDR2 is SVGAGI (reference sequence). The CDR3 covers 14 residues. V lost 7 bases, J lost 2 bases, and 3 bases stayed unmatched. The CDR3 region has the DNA TGTGCCAGCAAACAGGGGGCAACCTACAATGAGCAGTTCTTC. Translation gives CASKQGATYNEQFF.

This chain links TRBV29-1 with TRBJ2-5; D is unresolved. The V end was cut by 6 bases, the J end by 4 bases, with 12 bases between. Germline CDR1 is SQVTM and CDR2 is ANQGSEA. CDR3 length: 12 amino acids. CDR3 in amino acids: CSVQRRIETQYF. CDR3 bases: TGCAGCGTCCAACGGCGAATAGAGACCCAGTACTTC.

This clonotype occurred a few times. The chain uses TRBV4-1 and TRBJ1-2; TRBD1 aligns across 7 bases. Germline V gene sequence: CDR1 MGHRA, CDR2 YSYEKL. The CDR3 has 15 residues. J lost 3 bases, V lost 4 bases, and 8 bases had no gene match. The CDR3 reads CASSRVIQGYYGYTF. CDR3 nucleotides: TGCGCCAGCAGCCGTGTGATACAGGGGTACTATGGCTACACCTTC.

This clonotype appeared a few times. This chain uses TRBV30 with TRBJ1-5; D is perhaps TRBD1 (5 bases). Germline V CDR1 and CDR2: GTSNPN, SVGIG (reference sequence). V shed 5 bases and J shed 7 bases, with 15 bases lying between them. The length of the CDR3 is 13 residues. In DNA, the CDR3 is TGTGCCTGGTCTTTCCAGGGAAGCCAGCCCCAGCATTTT. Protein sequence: CAWSFQGSQPQHF.

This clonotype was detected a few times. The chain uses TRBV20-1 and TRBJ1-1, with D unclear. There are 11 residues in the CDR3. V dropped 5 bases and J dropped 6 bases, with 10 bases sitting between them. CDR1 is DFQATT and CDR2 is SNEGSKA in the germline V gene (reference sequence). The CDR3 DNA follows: TGCAGTGCTCTTAGGGAGTCTGAAGCTTTCTTT. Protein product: CSALRESEAFF.

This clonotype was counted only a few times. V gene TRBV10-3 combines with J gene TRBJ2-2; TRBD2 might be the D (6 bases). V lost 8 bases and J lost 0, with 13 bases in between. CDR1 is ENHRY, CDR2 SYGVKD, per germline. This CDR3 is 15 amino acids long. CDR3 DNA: TGTGCCATCGGGACTTCGGTTTCGAACACCGGGGAGCTGTTTTTT. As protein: CAIGTSVSNTGELFF.

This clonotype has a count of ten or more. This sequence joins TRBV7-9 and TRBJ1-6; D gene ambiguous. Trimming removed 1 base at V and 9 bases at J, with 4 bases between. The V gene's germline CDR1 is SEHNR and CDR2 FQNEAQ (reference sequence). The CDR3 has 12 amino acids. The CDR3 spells CASSLGTSPLHF. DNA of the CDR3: TGTGCCAGCAGCTTAGGTACTTCACCCCTCCACTTT.

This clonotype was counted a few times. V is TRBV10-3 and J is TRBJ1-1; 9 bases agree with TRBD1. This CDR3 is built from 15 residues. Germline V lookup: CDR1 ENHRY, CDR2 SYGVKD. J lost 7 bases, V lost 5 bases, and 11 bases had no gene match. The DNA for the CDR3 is TGTGCCATCAGTAAGAAGGGACAGGGTATAATTGAAGCTTTCTTT. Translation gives CAISKKGQGIIEAFF.

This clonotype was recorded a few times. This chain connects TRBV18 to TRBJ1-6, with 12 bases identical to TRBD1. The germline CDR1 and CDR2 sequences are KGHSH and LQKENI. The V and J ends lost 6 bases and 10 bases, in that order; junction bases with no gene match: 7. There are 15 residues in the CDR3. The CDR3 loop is CASSLGTGGESPLHF. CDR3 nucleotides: TGTGCCAGCTCCCTAGGGACAGGGGGCGAATCACCCCTCCACTTT.

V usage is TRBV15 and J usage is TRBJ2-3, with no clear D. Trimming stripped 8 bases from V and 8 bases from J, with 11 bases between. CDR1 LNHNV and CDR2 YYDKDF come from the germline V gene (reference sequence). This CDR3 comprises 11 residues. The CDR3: CATQGESTQYF. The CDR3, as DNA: TGTGCCACCCAAGGCGAGAGTACGCAGTATTTT.

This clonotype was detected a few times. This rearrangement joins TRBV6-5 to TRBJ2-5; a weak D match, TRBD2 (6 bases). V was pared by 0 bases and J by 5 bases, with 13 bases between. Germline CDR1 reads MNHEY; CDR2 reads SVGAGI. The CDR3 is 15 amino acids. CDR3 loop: CASSYSWRVGETQYF. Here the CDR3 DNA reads TGTGCCAGCAGTTACTCTTGGAGGGTCGGGGAGACCCAGTACTTC.

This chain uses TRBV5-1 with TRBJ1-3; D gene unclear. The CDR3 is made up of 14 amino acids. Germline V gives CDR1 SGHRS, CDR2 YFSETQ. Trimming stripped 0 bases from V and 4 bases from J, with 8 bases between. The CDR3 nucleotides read TGCGCCAGCAGCTTGGAAGGGCTGGGAAACACCATATATTTT. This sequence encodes CASSLEGLGNTIYF.